This T cell receptor beta chain was recovered during a study of T cell repertoires in cytomegalovirus infection. Whole-study context: Signatures in public TCR beta sequences pointed to both CMV infection and matching HLA type. General study findings and limits: The ex vivo response was dominated by HLA-C-restricted CMV-specific TCR beta clonotypes.

CDR3 size: 13 residues. CDR1 and CDR2 from the germline V gene are SGHTA and FQGNSA. Trimming cost V 5 bases and J 2 bases, with 9 bases left between them. In its sample, this clonotype was seen many times. Its antigen is not known. TCRdb passed the reads through MiXCR, listing each CDR3 protein once. The sample carries about 490,000 distinct CDR3 sequences, around 27% recorded once. The chain employs TRBV7-2 and TRBJ2-5; D uncertain. This clonotype was obtained from a human donor in good health (CMV status not recorded). Some clones in this sample may be carry-over from other donors' samples. Sequenced sample: PBMCs. The DNA for the CDR3 is TGTGCCAGCAGCCCCCACAGTCAAGAGACCCAGTACTTC. Amino acid sequence: CASSPHSQETQYF. Supplemented by reference TRBV7-2 and TRBJ2-5, the full variable domain reads GAGVSQSPSNKVTEKGKDVELRCDPISGHTALYWYRQSLGQGLEFLIYFQGNSAPDKSGLPSDRFSAERTGGSVSTLTIQRTQQEDSAVYLCASSPHSQETQYFGPGTRLLVL.